A single sample gave rise to the 17 T cell receptor beta chains below, sequenced in a study of blood T cell repertoires in COVID-19. The repertoire was sequenced with immunoSEQ multiplex PCR; TCRdb's copy has only in-frame clones and lacks some. The sample holds over 200,000 clones, around 91% seen once. The specimen sequenced was PBMCs or T cells enriched from blood (not recorded which). Every receptor here comes from a man aged 30 to 39 who had been exposed to COVID-19.

This clone was observed a single time. V gene TRBV10-3 combines with J gene TRBJ2-7, with 8 bases that match TRBD1. CDR1 and CDR2 (germline): ENHRY, SYGVKD. With 3 bases clipped from V and 1 base from J, the junction kept 5 bases outside the gene matches. The CDR3 has 15 residues. The CDR3 DNA sequence: TGTGCCATCAGTGACGGACAGGGTTTTTCCTACGAGCAGTACTTC. Protein sequence: CAISDGQGFSYEQYF.

In its sample, this clone was seen once. The chain carries TRBV29-1 and TRBJ1-1; D unresolved. There are 12 residues in the CDR3. Per the germline V gene, CDR1 is SQVTM and CDR2 is ANQGSEA. Trimming removed 5 bases from V and 2 bases from J, with 9 bases in between. The CDR3 region has the DNA TGCAGCGTTCATAGAGGAAACACTGAAGCTTTCTTT. Amino acids: CSVHRGNTEAFF.

The chain recombines TRBV7-2 with TRBJ1-4; 8 nucleotides match TRBD1. This CDR3 is built from 14 residues. Trimming removed 2 bases from V and 8 bases from J; junction bases left unmatched: 4. The germline V gene has CDR1 SGHTA and CDR2 FQGNSA. Here the CDR3 reads CASSLQGAREKLFF. The CDR3 DNA reads TGTGCCAGCAGCTTACAGGGGGCTAGGGAAAAACTGTTTTTT.

The rearrangement uses TRBV5-1 and TRBJ1-5; 9 bases are a match to TRBD1. The germline V gene encodes CDR1 SGHRS and CDR2 YFSETQ. This CDR3 is built from 20 residues. V lost 4 bases and J lost 2; bases outside the gene matches: 19. CDR3 sequence: CASSPIWYRDRDYGNQPQHF. CDR3 nucleotide sequence: TGCGCCAGCAGCCCTATTTGGTACCGGGACAGGGATTATGGCAATCAGCCCCAGCATTTT.

J is TRBJ1-4 and V is TRBV7-2; D might be TRBD1 (6 bases). CDR1 and CDR2 (germline): SGHTA, FQGNSA. CDR3 length: 14 amino acids. Deletions cut 1 base from V and 7 bases from J, with 10 bases between. As DNA, the CDR3 is TGTGCCAGCAGCTTAGGGGGGCGCGCTGAAAAACTGTTTTTT. As protein: CASSLGGRAEKLFF.

The gene calls are TRBV24-1 and TRBJ2-2; TRBD2 matches at 7 bases. With V trimmed by 4 bases and J by 6 bases, 1 base remained unmatched. The CDR3 loop spans 13 amino acids. Germline assignment: CDR1 KGHDR and CDR2 SFDVKD. The DNA of the CDR3 is TGTGCCACCAGTGAGAGCGGGGCCGGGGAGCTGTTTTTT. Protein sequence: CATSESGAGELFF.

The chain is built from TRBV14 and TRBJ2-1; a weak D match, TRBD1 (6 bases). CDR3 length equals 15 residues. V lost 4 bases and J lost 9, with 19 bases in between. The germline V gene has CDR1 SGHDN and CDR2 FVKESK. CDR3 in amino acids: CASSPGQGPFIEQFF. DNA for the CDR3: TGTGCCAGCAGCCCGGGGCAGGGGCCATTCATTGAGCAGTTCTTC.

This clone was recorded only once. The rearrangement links TRBV10-3 to TRBJ1-1; no clear D gene. Trimming shortened V by 3 bases and J by 5 bases, and 13 bases separated the two germline ends. The CDR3 is 14 amino acids. Germline V lookup: CDR1 ENHRY, CDR2 SYGVKD. This chain's CDR3 is CAISDHERPTEAFF. CDR3 sequence (DNA): TGTGCCATCAGTGACCACGAGAGGCCTACTGAAGCTTTCTTT.

The chain joins TRBV28 to TRBJ1-2; TRBD1 matches 7 bases. The J segment lost 4 bases and the V segment lost 8 bases, leaving 7 bases of the junction unmatched. CDR1 is MDHEN and CDR2 is SYDVKM in the germline V gene. The length of the CDR3 is 13 residues. The CDR3 protein is CASRGDSSYGYTF. For the CDR3, the DNA is TGTGCCAGCCGAGGGGACAGCTCCTATGGCTACACCTTC.

The chain links TRBV2 to TRBJ2-7, with 11 bases fitting TRBD1. J gave up 7 bases and V 5 bases, and 10 bases lay outside the gene matches. The CDR3 runs to 15 residues. Looked up from germline, CDR1 is SNHLY and CDR2 is FYNNEI. The CDR3 loop is CASSSRTGGAEEQYF. In DNA form, the CDR3 reads TGTGCCAGCAGTTCTAGGACAGGGGGCGCGGAAGAGCAGTACTTC.

V is TRBV12-3 or TRBV12-4 and J is TRBJ1-2; D possibly corresponds to TRBD1 (5 bases). V was shortened by 2 bases and J by 4 bases, with 8 bases between the two germline ends. The CDR3 covers 13 residues. The CDR3 here is CASSLHGGYGYTF. CDR3 in DNA: TGTGCCAGCAGTTTACACGGGGGCTATGGCTACACCTTC.

Here the CDR3 reads CASSQLYSEDGYTF. In DNA form, the CDR3 reads TGCGCCAGCAGCCAACTTTATTCGGAGGATGGCTACACCTTC. This chain links TRBV4-3 with TRBJ1-2; D is undetermined. Germline V gene lookup returns CDR1 LGHNA and CDR2 YSLEER. The CDR3 spans 14 residues. Trimming took 2 bases from V and 6 from J, leaving 13 bases between them.

J is TRBJ2-2 and V is TRBV5-6; D remains unclear. Germline CDR1 reads SGHDT; CDR2 reads YYEEEE. This CDR3 comprises 13 residues. Trimming shortened V by 4 bases and J by 7 bases, and 11 bases separated the two germline ends. The CDR3 sequence is CASSPPSLGELFF. CDR3 coding DNA: TGTGCCAGCAGCCCCCCGTCTCTCGGGGAGCTGTTTTTT.

The rearrangement uses TRBV14 and TRBJ2-7; 11 bases map to TRBD2. This CDR3 is built from 15 residues. J lost 1 base, V lost 2 bases, and 1 base had no gene match. Per the germline V gene, CDR1 is SGHDN and CDR2 is FVKESK. The CDR3 DNA is TGTGCCAGCAGCCAAACTAGCGGGGGATCCTACGAGCAGTACTTC. Its protein product is CASSQTSGGSYEQYF.

This clone was found once. This sequence joins TRBV6-2 or TRBV6-3 and TRBJ1-1; TRBD1 is a possible D gene (5 bases). The germline CDR1 and CDR2 sequences are MNHEY and SVGEGT. Trimming removed 3 bases from V and 3 bases from J, with 17 bases in between. This CDR3 contains 16 residues. The CDR3 loop is CASSYWAGTGDTEAFF. The CDR3 bases are TGTGCCAGCAGTTATTGGGCAGGGACGGGGGACACTGAAGCTTTCTTT.

The chain uses TRBV5-4 and TRBJ2-7; TRBD2 matches at 8 bases. Germline lookup yields CDR1 SGHNT and CDR2 YYREEE (reference sequence). CDR3 size: 15 residues. V gave up 4 bases and J gave up 2 bases; unmatched junction bases: 8. The CDR3, as DNA: TGTGCCAGCAGCCTATACGGGCGGGGGGCCTACGAGCAGTACTTC. Translating gives CASSLYGRGAYEQYF.

This sequence joins TRBV5-1 and TRBJ1-3, with no clear D. The V and J ends lost 2 bases and 0 bases respectively, with 15 bases between them. The CDR3 is made up of 17 amino acids. Germline values: CDR1 SGHRS, CDR2 YFSETQ. The CDR3 loop reads CASSFDVSSSSGNTIYF. In nucleotides, the CDR3 is TGCGCCAGCAGCTTCGATGTATCGTCTAGCTCTGGAAACACCATATATTTT.